Sequencing of this T cell receptor beta chain was carried out in a study of cytomegalovirus exposure and HLA in healthy donors. At the level of the study: Roughly 85 million unique TCRs from HLA-typed donors were held in an early release of data.

As regards this clone: The antigen is undetermined.

Trimming cost V 4 bases and J 7 bases; bases outside gene matches: 10. Germline CDR1 and CDR2: SGHRS and YFSETQ. CDR3 size: 14 residues. Vbeta (60) and Jbeta (13) primers were used in the PCR. Sequencing used immunoSEQ multiplex PCR; TCRdb keeps in-frame clones, though not all of them. The sample lists 74,000 or so clones, around 75% occurring once. Findings of the study overall: It was reported that the classifier diagnosed cytomegalovirus status with high specificity and sensitivity in both the original and validation cohorts. Rare TCR sequences predominated, though certain public TCRs were found in many donors.

This chain links TRBV5-1 with TRBJ2-7; 8 nucleotides match TRBD2. The clonotype was recovered from a woman aged 40 to 49 in good health and CMV-seronegative. Input material: PBMCs. CDR3 in DNA: TGCGCCAGCAGCCCGGCGGGGGGAGGGCGGGAGCAGTACTTC. Its translation is CASSPAGGGREQYF.